The 9 T cell receptor beta chains listed next were all sequenced from one sample in a study of circulating CD8 cells and anti-PD-1 response in melanoma (dated by TCRdb to the early 2020s). Instrument on record: NextSeq 500. TCR libraries were prepared from about 16 ng of total RNA with the QIAseq Immune Repertoire RNA Library Kit, Human TCR Panel. TCRdb reran the public reads through fastp at Q25 and MiXCR, keeping productive beta chains. Rows matching on CDR3 protein sequence are summarized as one entry with the most common DNA and genes. For this sample the table gives around 560 distinct CDR3 sequences, of which 6.2% were detected only once. The leading ten clones occupy 25% to 30% of the sample. A BD FACSAria II cell sorter was used to sort four subsets, defined by PD-1 and/or TIGIT, from live CD3+CD8+TCRalphabeta+ cells. Sequences were derived from CD8+ T cells from PBMCs, sampled at baseline or after one month of anti-PD-1 therapy (not recorded which). Every receptor here comes from a human donor with melanoma.

This clonotype is medium-sized by share. The chain couples TRBV14 to TRBJ1-1; perhaps TRBD1 as D (6 bases). CDR3 length: 15 residues. Germline loops: CDR1 SGHDN, CDR2 FVKESK. Deletions cut 4 bases from V and 2 bases from J, with 14 bases between. This chain's CDR3 is CASSRAGALNTEAFF. The CDR3 coding sequence is TGTGCCAGCAGCCGGGCAGGGGCCCTCAACACTGAAGCTTTCTTT.

By share of the sample, this clonotype is medium-sized. V usage is TRBV6-1 and J usage is TRBJ2-7; D may be TRBD2 (5 bases). The CDR3 has 13 amino acids. CDR1 MNHNS and CDR2 SASEGT come from the germline V gene. Trimming took off 8 bases at V and 2 bases at J, with 13 bases between the two ends. As DNA, the CDR3 is TGTGCCAGCCGAAGGACGGGGACCTACGAGCAGTACTTC. This codes for CASRRTGTYEQYF.

By share of the sample, this clonotype is medium-sized (0.01 to 0.1%). Possible read error: a much larger clone is one base away. The J gene is TRBJ2-4, the V gene TRBV11-2; 7 bases align to TRBD2. V lost 1 base, J lost 6 bases, and 6 bases stayed unmatched. CDR1 SGHAT and CDR2 FQNNGV come from the germline V gene. CDR3 size: 15 residues. DNA of the CDR3: TGTGCCAGCAGCTTAGGGGGGGACTACACAAACATTCAGTACTTC. Translated: CASSLGGDYTNIQYF.

By its share, this clonotype is hyperexpanded (1% or more). The CDR3 coding sequence is TGCGCCAGCAGTCAATCATTAAAGGGGCCTACCTACAATGAGCAGTTCTTC. This encodes CASSQSLKGPTYNEQFF. The gene calls are TRBV23-1 and TRBJ2-1; weak D call: TRBD1 (5 bases). TRBV23-1 counts as an open reading frame of uncertain function. V shed 0 bases and J shed 2 bases, with 14 bases lying between them. This CDR3 spans 17 amino acids.

By frequency in the sample, this clonotype is large. The chain uses TRBV19 and TRBJ2-7; 10 nucleotides match TRBD1. Germline CDR1 is LNHDA and CDR2 is SQIVND (reference sequence). V shed 8 bases and J 3 bases; nucleotides not matched to a gene: 7. This CDR3 region has 14 residues. The CDR3 sequence is CASQPTGGIYEQYF. The CDR3 DNA reads as TGTGCCAGTCAACCGACAGGGGGCATCTACGAGCAGTACTTC. The full variable domain, rest sourced from reference TRBV19 and TRBJ2-7, is DGGITQSPKYLFRKEGQNVTLSCEQNLNHDAMYWYRQDPGQGLRLIYYSQIVNDFQKGDIAEGYSVSREKKESFPLTVTSAQKNPTAFYLCASQPTGGIYEQYFGPGTRLTVT.

This clonotype is categorized as medium-sized. J is TRBJ2-7 and V is TRBV7-2; unclear D gene. This CDR3 is built from 18 residues. Germline V gene data show CDR1 as SGHTA and CDR2 as FQGNSA. The ends were cut back, 5 bases at V and 3 bases at J, with 26 bases in the middle. As DNA, the CDR3 is TGTGCCAGCAGCCGACTCGGCCCCACATATATGGAATTCTACGAGCAGTACTTC. It yields the protein CASSRLGPTYMEFYEQYF. The full variable domain, rest sourced from reference TRBV7-2 and TRBJ2-7, is GAGVSQSPSNKVTEKGKDVELRCDPISGHTALYWYRQSLGQGLEFLIYFQGNSAPDKSGLPSDRFSAERTGGSVSTLTIQRTQQEDSAVYLCASSRLGPTYMEFYEQYFGPGTRLTVT.

This clonotype is categorized as hyperexpanded (1% or more). CDR3 region: CASSLQLGGREQYF. DNA of the CDR3: TGTGCCAGCAGCTTACAGTTGGGGGGGCGGGAGCAGTACTTC. V usage is TRBV7-2 and J usage is TRBJ2-7; TRBD2 is a possible D gene (7 bases). The V end lost 2 bases, the J end lost 7 bases, and 15 bases lay between the germline ends. This CDR3 has 14 amino acids. Germline V CDR1 and CDR2: SGHTA, FQGNSA.

This clonotype counts as medium-sized. The chain has TRBV28 and TRBJ2-5, with D perhaps TRBD1 (5 bases). The germline CDR1 and CDR2 sequences are MDHEN and SYDVKM. The CDR3 is made up of 15 amino acids. V was trimmed by 6 bases and J by 5 bases, leaving 19 bases between them. The CDR3 DNA is TGTGCCAGCAGCTTGGTAGGGGCCAGTTGGGAGACCCAGTACTTC. Translation gives CASSLVGASWETQYF.

The chain uses TRBV7-2 and TRBJ2-3; D is unclear. Germline CDR1 reads SGHTA; CDR2 reads FQGNSA. The germline V and J ends were trimmed by 4 bases and 0 bases, with 14 bases remaining between them. The CDR3 spans 16 residues. CDR3 region: CASSSHLANSTDTQYF. Here the CDR3 DNA reads TGTGCCAGCAGCTCCCACCTGGCGAACAGCACAGATACGCAGTATTTT.